Listed below are T cell receptor beta chains from one sample, sequenced in a study of cytomegalovirus exposure and HLA in healthy donors. Clones were read by immunoSEQ multiplex PCR, and TCRdb kept only the in-frame ones, dropping some. The data contain approximately 76,000 clones, 65% to 80% of them singletons. The specimen was PBMCs. The receptors derive from a man aged 25-45 years in good health and CMV-seronegative. Both conserved end residues are part of each CDR3. Fields, in order: clone size, V gene, D gene, J gene, CDR3 protein, CDR3 DNA. D genes are given only for firm matches. Size values are once, few and many counts, or a class for expanded clones, and some rows have none.

>NA|TRBV11-1|NA|TRBJ2-1
CASTLDSSYNEQFF
TGTGCCAGCACCTTAGACAGCTCCTACAATGAGCAGTTCTTC
>NA|TRBV7-9|TRBD1|TRBJ1-1
CASSEDRGAFF
TGTGCCAGCAGCGAGGACAGGGGAGCTTTCTTT
>NA|TRBV11-2|NA|TRBJ2-5
CASSLGGAGPQETQYF
TGTGCCAGCAGCTTAGGCGGGGCAGGACCTCAAGAGACCCAGTACTTC
>NA|TRBV7-9|TRBD1|TRBJ1-2
CASSLYGPGGDYGYTF
TGTGCCAGCAGCTTATATGGACCAGGGGGTGACTATGGCTACACCTTC
>NA|TRBV6-7|TRBD1|TRBJ2-7
CASSYNRGSRQYF
TGTGCCAGCAGTTACAACAGGGGAAGTAGGCAGTACTTC
>once|TRBV2|NA|TRBJ2-7
CASTTQGGSSYEQYF
TGTGCCAGCACTACACAGGGTGGGAGCTCCTACGAGCAGTACTTC
>NA|TRBV7-9|NA|TRBJ1-2
CASSLASGNNYGYTF
TGTGCCAGCAGCTTAGCGTCAGGGAATAACTATGGCTACACCTTC
>NA|TRBV29-1|NA|TRBJ2-7
CSVLPSHDEQYF
TGCAGCGTCCTACCTAGTCATGACGAGCAGTACTTC
>NA|TRBV19|NA|TRBJ1-1
CASSMKGDTEAFF
TGTGCCAGTAGTATGAAAGGGGACACTGAAGCTTTCTTT
>NA|TRBV7-6|TRBD2|TRBJ2-7
CASSLIREGRGEQYF
TGTGCCAGCAGCTTAATACGGGAGGGCCGGGGGGAGCAGTACTTC
>NA|TRBV7-8|NA|TRBJ2-3
CASSSPEERTDTQYF
TGTGCCAGCAGCTCCCCTGAGGAGCGGACAGATACGCAGTATTTT
>NA|TRBV5-4|NA|TRBJ1-2
CASSLLGEGRGYTF
TGTGCCAGCAGCTTGTTGGGAGAAGGGCGAGGCTACACCTTC
>NA|TRBV18|TRBD2|TRBJ2-1
CASSPRTSAYNEQFF
TGTGCCAGCTCACCAAGGACTAGTGCCTACAATGAGCAGTTCTTC
>NA|TRBV25-1|TRBD2|TRBJ2-5
CASSENLAGEEETQYF
TGTGCCAGCAGTGAAAATCTAGCGGGGGAAGAAGAGACCCAGTACTTC
>NA|TRBV6-6|NA|TRBJ2-5
CASSYLRGLETQYF
TGTGCCAGCAGTTACCTTCGAGGGTTGGAGACCCAGTACTTC
>NA|TRBV6-1|NA|TRBJ1-1
CASSEGAGRGEAFF
TGTGCCAGCAGTGAAGGGGCAGGTCGAGGGGAAGCTTTCTTT
>NA|TRBV6-6|NA|TRBJ1-5
CASTPGQSNQPQHF
TGTGCCAGCACCCCAGGACAGAGCAATCAGCCCCAGCATTTT
>NA|TRBV4-2|NA|TRBJ2-1
CASSPLGSSAFRNEQFF
TGTGCCAGCAGCCCCCTAGGCTCTAGCGCGTTCCGCAATGAGCAGTTCTTC
>NA|TRBV7-9|TRBD1|TRBJ1-3
CASSLDRGLGNTIYF
TGTGCCAGCAGTTTGGACAGGGGGCTTGGAAACACCATATATTTT
>NA|TRBV5-1|NA|TRBJ1-1
CASSLVGRQDNTEAFF
TGCGCCAGCAGCTTGGTGGGGCGACAGGACAACACTGAAGCTTTCTTT
>NA|TRBV27|TRBD1|TRBJ1-1
CASNFQPHRGPNTEAFF
TGTGCCAGCAACTTCCAACCCCACAGGGGGCCGAACACTGAAGCTTTCTTT
>NA|TRBV7-8|TRBD2|TRBJ2-5
CASSPSHGLAGGLYQRETQYF
TGTGCCAGCAGCCCTAGCCACGGACTAGCGGGAGGGCTTTACCAGAGGGAGACCCAGTACTTC
>NA|TRBV4-1|NA|TRBJ1-1
CASSQVLATEAFF
TGCGCCAGCAGCCAAGTTCTGGCCACTGAAGCTTTCTTT
>NA|TRBV18|TRBD2|TRBJ2-2
CASSPSGGTGELFF
TGTGCCAGCTCACCAAGCGGGGGGACCGGGGAGCTGTTTTTT
>NA|TRBV6-6|NA|TRBJ1-5
CASLPSTGSNQPQHF
TGTGCCAGCCTCCCGAGTACAGGTAGCAATCAGCCCCAGCATTTT
>NA|TRBV10-2|NA|TRBJ2-7
CASRAFSYEQYF
TGCGCCAGCAGGGCCTTTTCCTACGAGCAGTACTTC
>NA|TRBV4-1|TRBD2|TRBJ2-1
CASSQSARGGSYNEQFF
TGCGCCAGCAGCCAAAGCGCGCGGGGGGGCTCCTACAATGAGCAGTTCTTC
>NA|TRBV27|TRBD1|TRBJ1-2
CASSRQGANYGYTF
TGTGCCAGCAGTCGACAGGGGGCAAACTATGGCTACACCTTC
>NA|TRBV27|NA|TRBJ2-7
CASSLSGPGYEQYF
TGTGCCAGCAGTTTATCGGGGCCTGGCTACGAGCAGTACTTC
>NA|TRBV6-1|NA|TRBJ2-6
CASSEEQAGANVLTF
TGTGCCAGCAGTGAAGAGCAGGCTGGGGCCAACGTCCTGACTTTC
>NA|TRBV30|NA|TRBJ2-2
CAWSGVGEAGELFF
TGTGCCTGGAGTGGGGTAGGGGAGGCCGGGGAGCTGTTTTTT
>NA|TRBV7-2|TRBD1|TRBJ2-7
CASSLTGRGYEQYF
TGTGCCAGCAGCTTAACCGGCAGGGGGTACGAGCAGTACTTC
>NA|TRBV28|TRBD2|TRBJ2-1
CASRKTSGIYNEQFF
TGTGCCAGCAGAAAAACTAGCGGCATATACAATGAGCAGTTCTTC
>NA|TRBV6-5|NA|TRBJ1-2
CASSYSQGRHGYTF
TGTGCCAGCAGTTACTCGCAGGGCCGCCATGGCTACACCTTC
>NA|TRBV6-6|TRBD2|TRBJ2-5
CASSYELAGVLTQYF
TGTGCCAGCAGTTACGAACTAGCGGGAGTTCTGACCCAGTACTTC
>NA|TRBV15|TRBD1|TRBJ2-7
CATSRGPGTVPYEQYF
TGTGCCACCAGCAGAGGTCCCGGGACAGTCCCCTACGAGCAGTACTTC
>NA|TRBV29-1|NA|TRBJ2-7
CSVDKGNRHEQYF
TGCAGCGTTGATAAGGGGAACCGACACGAGCAGTACTTC
>NA|TRBV27|TRBD2|TRBJ2-1
CASSLSASGSRGEQFF
TGTGCCAGCAGTTTATCGGCCAGCGGGAGTAGGGGTGAGCAGTTCTTC